The 12 T cell receptor beta chains presented below share a single source sample, sequenced in a study of preoperative IRX-2 immunotherapy in early breast cancer. The treatment here: preoperative locoregional IRX-2 cytokine immunotherapy. TCRdb's table, derived via immunoSEQ multiplex PCR, lists solely in-frame clones and lacks some. The repertoire holds around 35,000 clones, with about 95% as singletons. Sampling was performed from a patient treated with IRX-2 immunotherapy. These receptors were taken from a human donor with breast cancer.

The chain is built from TRBV28 and TRBJ2-7, with 7 bases lining up with TRBD2. The germline V gene has CDR1 MDHEN and CDR2 SYDVKM. Trimming at V came to 3 bases and at J to 5 bases, leaving 7 bases not matched to a gene. The length of the CDR3 is 14 residues. CDR3 in amino acids: CASSFYSGKDEQYF. In DNA, the CDR3 is TGTGCCAGCAGTTTCTACAGCGGGAAGGACGAGCAGTACTTC. Full variable domain (remainder filled in from reference TRBV28 and TRBJ2-7): DVKVTQSSRYLVKRTGEKVFLECVQDMDHENMFWYRQDPGLGLRLIYFSYDVKMKEKGDIPEGYSVSREKKERFSLILESASTNQTSMYLCASSFYSGKDEQYFGPGTRLTVT.

This clone was detected a few times. The chain uses TRBV15 and TRBJ1-5; D not certain. Trimming pared 9 bases from V and 8 bases from J, leaving 17 bases between. CDR1 and CDR2 (germline): LNHNV, YYDKDF (reference sequence). There are 13 residues in the CDR3. The CDR3 loop is CATALGWGKPQHF. CDR3 sequence (DNA): TGTGCCACTGCTCTGGGGTGGGGAAAGCCCCAGCATTTT.

The rearrangement uses TRBV14 and TRBJ2-5; TRBD1 aligns across 10 bases. This CDR3 spans 17 amino acids. The trim removed 0 bases at V and 7 bases at J, leaving 11 bases unmatched. CDR1 and CDR2 (germline): SGHDN, FVKESK. The CDR3 DNA reads as TGTGCCAGCAGCCAAGAGACGACAGGGGGCCCCTTCGGGACCCAGTACTTC. It is translated as CASSQETTGGPFGTQYF.

The chain carries TRBV7-9 and TRBJ2-2; a weak D match, TRBD1 (6 bases). Germline V gene data show CDR1 as SEHNR and CDR2 as FQNEAQ (reference sequence). V gave up 2 bases and J gave up 8 bases, with 15 bases separating them. This CDR3 region has 15 residues. CDR3 sequence reads: CASSLRGQMAGELFF. The CDR3 nucleotides are TGTGCCAGCAGCTTAAGGGGACAAATGGCTGGGGAGCTGTTTTTT.

V is TRBV19 and J is TRBJ2-7; D might be TRBD1 or TRBD2, each matching 6 bases. CDR1 LNHDA and CDR2 SQIVND come from the germline V gene (reference sequence). This CDR3 is 14 amino acids long. The V and J ends lost 9 bases and 2 bases respectively, with 17 bases between them. For the CDR3, the DNA is TGTGCCAGCCGAGGGGGGACGGGCCCCTACGAGCAGTACTTC. This sequence encodes CASRGGTGPYEQYF.

The chain is built from TRBV28 and TRBJ2-3; 9 nucleotides match TRBD1. With 8 bases clipped from V and 4 bases from J, the junction kept 13 bases outside the gene matches. The germline V gene encodes CDR1 MDHEN and CDR2 SYDVKM. The CDR3 runs to 16 residues. CDR3 DNA sequence: TGTGCCAGCGGCGGTCCGACAGGGGGAGATTCAGATACGCAGTATTTT. Translating it yields CASGGPTGGDSDTQYF.

The rearrangement joins TRBV11-3 to TRBJ2-1; 7 bases are shared with TRBD1. The length of the CDR3 is 14 residues. The germline CDR1 and CDR2 sequences are SGHNT and YENEEA. Trimming cost V 7 bases and J 3 bases; bases outside gene matches: 6. The CDR3 here is CASKEQGNYNEQFF. The CDR3 region has the DNA TGTGCCAGCAAGGAACAGGGGAACTACAATGAGCAGTTCTTC. The variable domain in full, completed from reference TRBV11-3 and TRBJ2-1, reads EAGVVQSPRYKIIEKKQPVAFWCNPISGHNTLYWYLQNLGQGPELLIRYENEEAVDDSQLPKDRFSAERLKGVDSTLKIQPAELGDSAVYLCASKEQGNYNEQFFGPGTRLTVL.

The rearrangement joins TRBV9 to TRBJ2-2; D is ambiguous. This CDR3 contains 15 residues. Germline V CDR1 and CDR2: SGDLS, YYNGEE. V lost 0 bases to trimming and J lost 1 base, with 7 bases between them. The CDR3 sequence is CASSVGHLNTGELFF. DNA of the CDR3: TGTGCCAGCAGCGTAGGACATTTGAACACCGGGGAGCTGTTTTTT.

The chain couples TRBV19 to TRBJ2-5; TRBD1 is a possible D gene (8 bases). V was trimmed by 5 bases and J by 5 bases, leaving 18 bases between them. The CDR3 is 15 amino acids. Germline-derived CDR1 and CDR2 are LNHDA and SQIVND (reference sequence). This CDR3 is CASSSRQGRGETQYF. In DNA form, the CDR3 reads TGTGCCAGTAGTTCCCGACAGGGGAGGGGGGAGACCCAGTACTTC.

The V call is TRBV10-3, the J call TRBJ1-5, with D perhaps matching TRBD1 (6 bases). Deletions cut 11 bases from V and 5 bases from J, with 16 bases between. The length of the CDR3 is 13 residues. Germline-derived CDR1 and CDR2 are ENHRY and SYGVKD. Here the CDR3 reads CAARGVQDQPQHF. As DNA, the CDR3 is TGTGCCGCCAGGGGTGTTCAAGATCAGCCCCAGCATTTT.

This clone was picked up one time. The chain couples TRBV30 to TRBJ2-1, with 8 bases matching TRBD2. V dropped 7 bases and J dropped 12; count of bases not matched to a gene: 8. The CDR3 runs to 11 residues. Per the germline V gene, CDR1 is GTSNPN and CDR2 is SVGIG (reference sequence). CDR3: CALDAGGPQFF. For the CDR3, the DNA is TGTGCCTTGGACGCGGGGGGCCCGCAGTTCTTC.

CDR3 protein: CASRTGQVNQPQHF. The CDR3 nucleotides are TGTGCCAGCAGAACAGGACAGGTCAATCAGCCCCAGCATTTT. The rearrangement uses TRBV6-1 and TRBJ1-5; 7 bases map to TRBD1. Per germline, CDR1 MNHNS and CDR2 SASEGT. V shed 6 bases and J 3 bases; nucleotides not matched to a gene: 5. This CDR3 is 14 amino acids long.